Following are 23 T cell receptor beta chains from one sample sequenced in a study of blood T cell repertoires in COVID-19. Using immunoSEQ multiplex PCR, the repertoire was profiled, and TCRdb retains in-frame clones only, with some absent. Among some 290,000 clones listed, roughly 85% were seen once. What was sequenced was peripheral blood. The origin of the receptors is a man aged 55 to 70 who had recovered from COVID-19.

The V gene is TRBV18, the J gene TRBJ2-2, with TRBD2 identical over 9 bases. There are 18 residues in the CDR3. The V gene's germline CDR1 is KGHSH and CDR2 LQKENI. J was trimmed by 4 bases and V by 1 base; bases with no gene match: 10. The CDR3 loop reads CASSPRAAGGPSTGELFF. The CDR3 bases are TGTGCCAGCTCACCACGGGCCGCGGGGGGGCCCTCCACCGGGGAGCTGTTTTTT.

The chain uses TRBV27 and TRBJ1-5; TRBD1 aligns across 7 bases. The CDR3 consists of 14 residues. Germline CDR1 MNHEY, CDR2 SMNVEV (reference sequence). After removal of 5 bases from V and 2 bases from J, the junction contained 3 bases not matched to a gene. The CDR3 sequence: CASSRQGGNQPQHF. CDR3 DNA sequence: TGTGCCAGCAGTCGACAGGGAGGCAATCAGCCCCAGCATTTT.

The chain uses TRBV19 and TRBJ2-7; D gene unclear. CDR3 length: 14 amino acids. Germline loops: CDR1 LNHDA, CDR2 SQIVND (reference sequence). V was pared by 3 bases and J by 10 bases, with 19 bases between. CDR3 nucleotides: TGTGCCAGTAGTATCGCCCCCGCGATCCCGACTCAGTACTTC. As protein: CASSIAPAIPTQYF. The whole variable domain, remainder taken from reference TRBV19 and TRBJ2-7, is DGGITQSPKYLFRKEGQNVTLSCEQNLNHDAMYWYRQDPGQGLRLIYYSQIVNDFQKGDIAEGYSVSREKKESFPLTVTSAQKNPTAFYLCASSIAPAIPTQYFGPGTRLTVT.

The chain links TRBV6-1 to TRBJ1-2; D possibly corresponds to TRBD1 (6 bases). This CDR3 spans 14 amino acids. V lost 1 base, J lost 7 bases, and 13 bases lay in between. The germline V gene encodes CDR1 MNHNS and CDR2 SASEGT. The CDR3 spells CASSEVGRGGGYTF. The CDR3 DNA reads TGTGCCAGCAGTGAAGTGGGCAGAGGGGGTGGCTACACCTTC.

The chain is built from TRBV2 and TRBJ2-2; unclear D gene. The V gene lost 4 bases and the J gene lost 0 bases, with 9 bases spanning the gap. Germline-derived CDR1 and CDR2 are SNHLY and FYNNEI. This CDR3 spans 15 amino acids. CDR3 protein: CASSGVSANTGELFF. CDR3 nucleotides: TGTGCCAGCAGTGGCGTGAGCGCGAACACCGGGGAGCTGTTTTTT.

The V gene is TRBV11-3, the J gene TRBJ2-7, with TRBD2 matching 8 bases. V trimming: 5 bases; J trimming: 2 bases; junction bases outside the gene matches: 5. Germline loops: CDR1 SGHNT, CDR2 YENEEA. CDR3 length: 14 amino acids. The CDR3 DNA is TGTGCCAGCAGCCCCGGGGGGGGGACCTACGAGCAGTACTTC. It is translated as CASSPGGGTYEQYF.

V gene TRBV28 combines with J gene TRBJ2-7; 10 bases are shared with TRBD1. The germline CDR1 and CDR2 sequences are MDHEN and SYDVKM. There are 16 residues in the CDR3. V lost 6 bases and J lost 3; bases outside the gene matches: 11. The chain's CDR3 is CASSDRGDRGRYEQYF. Written as DNA, the CDR3 is TGTGCCAGCAGCGATCGGGGGGACAGGGGTCGCTACGAGCAGTACTTC.

V is TRBV4-1 and J is TRBJ1-1; unclear D gene. This CDR3 is built from 15 residues. Germline V lookup: CDR1 MGHRA, CDR2 YSYEKL. The V end was cut by 0 bases, the J end by 1 base, with 9 bases between. The CDR3, as DNA: TGCGCCAGCAGCCAAGACCCTGGGAGGAACACTGAAGCTTTCTTT. Translation gives CASSQDPGRNTEAFF.

The chain uses TRBV10-3 and TRBJ2-3, with 11 bases that match TRBD2. CDR1 is ENHRY, CDR2 SYGVKD, per germline. The CDR3 spans 15 residues. Unmatched junction bases numbered 3, after V lost 6 bases and J lost 1 base. CDR3 coding DNA: TGTGCCATCAGAAAGACTAGCGGGGGCACAGATACGCAGTATTTT. This translates into CAIRKTSGGTDTQYF.

This chain uses TRBV19 with TRBJ1-5; D is uncertain. CDR3 length: 13 residues. V lost 2 bases and J 10 bases, leaving 12 bases between the germline ends. CDR1 and CDR2 from the germline V gene are LNHDA and SQIVND (reference sequence). CDR3: CASSIPAGGPQHF. DNA of the CDR3: TGTGCCAGTAGTATACCGGCAGGTGGACCCCAGCATTTT.

The J gene is TRBJ2-5, the V gene TRBV6-5, with TRBD2 matching 7 bases. After removal of 8 bases from V and 5 bases from J, the junction contained 11 bases not matched to a gene. CDR1 MNHEY and CDR2 SVGAGI come from the germline V gene. The CDR3 contains 14 residues. The CDR3, as DNA: TGTGCCAGCCGCCCTTCACGGGGAGGGGAGACCCAGTACTTC. Protein sequence: CASRPSRGGETQYF.

The chain employs TRBV25-1 and TRBJ2-3; D possibly corresponds to TRBD2 (5 bases). Trimming pared 2 bases from V and 0 bases from J, leaving 6 bases between. Per the germline V gene, CDR1 is MGHDK and CDR2 is SYGVNS. This CDR3 has 14 residues. The CDR3: CASSERTSTDTQYF. DNA of the CDR3: TGTGCCAGCAGTGAACGGACTAGCACAGATACGCAGTATTTT.

V is TRBV27 and J is TRBJ2-3; 12 bases map to TRBD2. J gave up 5 bases and V 7 bases, and 7 bases lay outside the gene matches. This CDR3 has 15 amino acids. Germline CDR1 and CDR2: MNHEY and SMNVEV (reference sequence). The CDR3 sequence: CASKSSGRAGDTQYF. DNA of the CDR3: TGTGCCAGCAAGTCTAGCGGGAGGGCCGGAGATACGCAGTATTTT.

This chain joins TRBV27 and TRBJ2-2; 15 bases match TRBD2. Germline loops: CDR1 MNHEY, CDR2 SMNVEV (reference sequence). The CDR3 spans 19 residues. V was clipped by 4 bases and J by 4 bases; unmatched bases: 10. The CDR3 loop is CASSSPGTSGRSGTGELFF. As DNA, the CDR3 is TGTGCCAGCAGTTCCCCGGGGACTAGCGGGAGGTCAGGCACCGGGGAGCTGTTTTTT.

The chain combines TRBV21-1 with TRBJ2-7; the D call in the table, TRBD2, was not verified against the DNA. TRBV21-1 is deemed a pseudogene. The CDR3 sequence is 15 residues long. The CDR3 region has the DNA TGTGCCAGCCCGGGGAATAGCGAGGCTCCGGGCGAGCAGTACTTC. Translating it yields CASPGNSEAPGEQYF.

The CDR3 region has the DNA TGTGCCAGTAGTAGCCAGGACAGAGGCGCAACTAATGAAAAACTGTTTTTT. Protein sequence: CASSSQDRGATNEKLFF. The V call is TRBV19, the J call TRBJ1-4; D is possibly TRBD1 (6 bases). Trimming took 4 bases from V and 0 from J, leaving 15 bases between them. The germline CDR1 and CDR2 sequences are LNHDA and SQIVND (reference sequence). The CDR3 length is 17 residues. Full variable domain (remainder filled in from reference TRBV19 and TRBJ1-4): DGGITQSPKYLFRKEGQNVTLSCEQNLNHDAMYWYRQDPGQGLRLIYYSQIVNDFQKGDIAEGYSVSREKKESFPLTVTSAQKNPTAFYLCASSSQDRGATNEKLFFGSGTQLSVL.

CDR3 DNA sequence: TGTGCCAGCTCACCCCCTAGCACAGATACGCAGTATTTT. Its translation: CASSPPSTDTQYF. The chain employs TRBV18 and TRBJ2-3; D not resolved. The V gene lost 3 bases and the J gene lost 0 bases, with 4 bases spanning the gap. Germline assignment: CDR1 KGHSH and CDR2 LQKENI. The CDR3 covers 13 residues.

The CDR3 DNA reads as TGTGCCAGCAGCGTAGGGCAGGGTCTTAGGGATGAGCAGTTCTTC. This gives the protein CASSVGQGLRDEQFF. This rearrangement joins TRBV9 to TRBJ2-1, with D possibly matching TRBD1 (5 bases). The germline V and J ends were trimmed by 0 bases and 8 bases, with 15 bases remaining between them. This CDR3 is 15 amino acids long. Germline V gene data show CDR1 as SGDLS and CDR2 as YYNGEE.

The gene calls are TRBV12-3 or TRBV12-4 and TRBJ2-7, with TRBD2 as a possible D gene (6 bases). V lost 7 bases and J 4 bases, leaving 14 bases between the germline ends. This CDR3 comprises 13 residues. CDR3 nucleotides: TGTGCCAGCACGACGGGAGTGGAGTACGAGCAGTACTTC. Translated, it gives CASTTGVEYEQYF.

This chain connects TRBV5-6 to TRBJ2-1, with 14 bases matching TRBD2. CDR3 size: 12 residues. V shed 4 bases, J shed 14 bases, and the junction held 2 bases outside the gene matches. The germline CDR1 and CDR2 sequences are SGHDT and YYEEEE. CDR3 coding DNA: TGTGCCAGCAGCGGGGGACTAGCGGGGGAGTTCTTC. Its protein is CASSGGLAGEFF. Filled out from reference TRBV5-6 and TRBJ2-1, the complete variable domain reads DAGVTQSPTHLIKTRGQQVTLRCSPKSGHDTVSWYQQALGQGPQFIFQYYEEEERQRGNFPDRFSGHQFPNYSSELNVNALLLGDSALYLCASSGGLAGEFFGPGTRLTVL.

This clone has more than one count but fewer than ten. The rearrangement uses TRBV5-1 and TRBJ2-2; D uncertain. Looked up from germline, CDR1 is SGHRS and CDR2 is YFSETQ. The CDR3 length is 12 residues. Trimming left V 0 bases short and J 7 bases short, with 4 bases between. CDR3 protein: CASSLGHGELFF. CDR3 coding DNA: TGCGCCAGCAGCTTGGGGCACGGGGAGCTGTTTTTT.

The chain couples TRBV19 to TRBJ2-1; D not resolved. V was shortened by 4 bases and J by 5 bases, with 12 bases between the two germline ends. CDR1 and CDR2 (germline): LNHDA, SQIVND (reference sequence). This CDR3 contains 14 residues. The CDR3 spells CASSSPGRNNEQFF. As DNA, the CDR3 is TGTGCCAGTAGTAGTCCGGGTCGCAACAATGAGCAGTTCTTC.

J is TRBJ2-1 and V is TRBV11-2; the match to TRBD1 covers 7 bases. J lost 6 bases, V lost 4 bases, and 15 bases had no gene match. CDR1 SGHAT and CDR2 FQNNGV come from the germline V gene. The CDR3 is made up of 17 amino acids. The CDR3 is CASSSLRAGGSRNEQFF. CDR3 in DNA: TGTGCCAGCAGCTCCCTCCGGGCAGGGGGATCACGCAATGAGCAGTTCTTC. Drawing the rest from reference TRBV11-2 and TRBJ2-1, the complete variable domain is EAGVAQSPRYKIIEKRQSVAFWCNPISGHATLYWYQQILGQGPKLLIQFQNNGVVDDSQLPKDRFSAERLKGVDSTLKIQPAKLEDSAVYLCASSSLRAGGSRNEQFFGPGTRLTVL.